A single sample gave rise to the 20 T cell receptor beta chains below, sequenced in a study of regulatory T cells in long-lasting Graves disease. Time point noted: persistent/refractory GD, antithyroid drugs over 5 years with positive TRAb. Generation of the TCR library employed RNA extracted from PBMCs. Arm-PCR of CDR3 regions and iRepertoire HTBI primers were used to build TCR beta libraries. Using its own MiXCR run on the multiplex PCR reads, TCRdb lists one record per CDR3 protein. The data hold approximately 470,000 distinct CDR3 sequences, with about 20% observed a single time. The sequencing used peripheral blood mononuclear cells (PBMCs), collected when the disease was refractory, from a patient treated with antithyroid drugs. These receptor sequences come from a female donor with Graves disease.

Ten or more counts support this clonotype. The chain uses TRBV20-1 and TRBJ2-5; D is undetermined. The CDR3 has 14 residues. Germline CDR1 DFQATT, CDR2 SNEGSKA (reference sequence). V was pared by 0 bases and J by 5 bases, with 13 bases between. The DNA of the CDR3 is TGCAGTGCTAGAGATAGGCTGCTCCGCGAGACCCAGTACTTC. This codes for CSARDRLLRETQYF.

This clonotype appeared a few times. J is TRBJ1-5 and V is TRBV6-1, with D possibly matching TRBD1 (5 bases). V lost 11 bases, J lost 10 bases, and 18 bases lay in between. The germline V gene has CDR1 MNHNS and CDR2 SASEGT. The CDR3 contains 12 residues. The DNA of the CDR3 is TGTGCCCGCGAGGGACCGGCTAACCCCCAGCATTTT. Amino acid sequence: CAREGPANPQHF.

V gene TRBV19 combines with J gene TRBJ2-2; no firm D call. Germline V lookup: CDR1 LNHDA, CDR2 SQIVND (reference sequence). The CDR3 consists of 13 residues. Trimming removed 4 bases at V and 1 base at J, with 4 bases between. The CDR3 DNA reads TGTGCCAGTAGTACGCAGAACACCGGGGAGCTGTTTTTT. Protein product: CASSTQNTGELFF.

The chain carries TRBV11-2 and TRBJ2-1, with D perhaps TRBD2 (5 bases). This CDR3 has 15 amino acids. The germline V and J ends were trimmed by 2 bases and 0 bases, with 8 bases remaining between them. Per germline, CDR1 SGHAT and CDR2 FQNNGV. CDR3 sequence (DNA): TGTGCCAGCAGCTTACTAGCCTCCTCCTACAATGAGCAGTTCTTC. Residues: CASSLLASSYNEQFF.

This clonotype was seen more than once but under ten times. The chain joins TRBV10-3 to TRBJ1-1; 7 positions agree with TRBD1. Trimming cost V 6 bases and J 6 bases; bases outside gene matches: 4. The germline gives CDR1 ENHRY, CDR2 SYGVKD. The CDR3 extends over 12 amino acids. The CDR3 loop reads CAISATGSEAFF. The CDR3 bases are TGTGCCATCAGCGCGACAGGGTCTGAAGCTTTCTTT.

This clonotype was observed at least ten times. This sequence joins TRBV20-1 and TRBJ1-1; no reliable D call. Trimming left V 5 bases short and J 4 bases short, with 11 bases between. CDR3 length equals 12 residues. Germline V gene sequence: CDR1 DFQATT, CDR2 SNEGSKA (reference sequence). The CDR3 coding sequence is TGCAGTGCTGCTAGGGTCAGCACTGAAGCTTTCTTT. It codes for CSAARVSTEAFF.

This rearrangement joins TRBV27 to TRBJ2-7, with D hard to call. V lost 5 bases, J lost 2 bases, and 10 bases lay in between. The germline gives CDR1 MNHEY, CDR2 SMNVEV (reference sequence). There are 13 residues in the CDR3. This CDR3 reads CASSPRRPYEQYF. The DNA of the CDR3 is TGTGCCAGCAGTCCCCGACGGCCCTACGAGCAGTACTTC.

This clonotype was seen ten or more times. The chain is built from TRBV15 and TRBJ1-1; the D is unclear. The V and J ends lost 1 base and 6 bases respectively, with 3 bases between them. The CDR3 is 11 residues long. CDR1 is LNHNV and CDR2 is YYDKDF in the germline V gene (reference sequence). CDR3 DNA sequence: TGTGCCACCAGCAGAGGTTCTGAAGCTTTCTTT. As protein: CATSRGSEAFF.

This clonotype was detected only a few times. CDR3 sequence: CSVVRLRTGDLGEQYF. The DNA for the CDR3 is TGCAGCGTGGTCCGCCTACGGACAGGGGATTTGGGCGAGCAGTACTTC. The chain joins TRBV29-1 to TRBJ2-7; 9 bases map to TRBD1. This CDR3 has 16 residues. The V segment lost 6 bases and the J segment 6 bases; nucleotides outside the gene matches: 18. Germline values: CDR1 SQVTM, CDR2 ANQGSEA.

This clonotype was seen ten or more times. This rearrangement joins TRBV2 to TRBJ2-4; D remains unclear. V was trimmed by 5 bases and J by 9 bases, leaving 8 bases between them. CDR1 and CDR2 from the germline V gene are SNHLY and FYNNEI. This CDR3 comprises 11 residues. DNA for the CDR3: TGTGCCAGCAGTTTGGTGGGCATTCAGTACTTC. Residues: CASSLVGIQYF. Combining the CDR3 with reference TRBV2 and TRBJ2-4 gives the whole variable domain EPEVTQTPSHQVTQMGQEVILRCVPISNHLYFYWYRQILGQKVEFLVSFYNNEISEKSEIFDDQFSVERPDGSNFTLKIRSTKLEDSAMYFCASSLVGIQYFGAGTRLSVL.

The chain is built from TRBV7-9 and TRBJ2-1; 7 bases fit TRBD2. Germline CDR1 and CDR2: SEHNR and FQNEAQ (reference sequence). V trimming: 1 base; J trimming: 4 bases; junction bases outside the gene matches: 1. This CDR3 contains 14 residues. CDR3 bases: TGTGCCAGCAGCTTAGACGGGAGGTACAATGAGCAGTTCTTC. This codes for CASSLDGRYNEQFF.

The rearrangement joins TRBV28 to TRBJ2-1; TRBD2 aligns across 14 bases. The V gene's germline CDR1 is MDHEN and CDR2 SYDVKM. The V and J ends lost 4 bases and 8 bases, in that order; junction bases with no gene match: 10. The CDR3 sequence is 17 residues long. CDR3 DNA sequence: TGTGCCAGCAGTTCCTATATGGGGACTAGCGGGAGCGATGAGCAGTTCTTC. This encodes CASSSYMGTSGSDEQFF. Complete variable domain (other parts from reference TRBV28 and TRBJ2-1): DVKVTQSSRYLVKRTGEKVFLECVQDMDHENMFWYRQDPGLGLRLIYFSYDVKMKEKGDIPEGYSVSREKKERFSLILESASTNQTSMYLCASSSYMGTSGSDEQFFGPGTRLTVL.

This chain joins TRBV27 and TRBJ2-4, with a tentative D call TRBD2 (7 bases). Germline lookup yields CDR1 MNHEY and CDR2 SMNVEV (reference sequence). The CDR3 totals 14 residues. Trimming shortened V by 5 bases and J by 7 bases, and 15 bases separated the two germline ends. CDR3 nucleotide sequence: TGTGCCAGCAGTAGTAAACAGGGAGGGAACATTCAGTACTTC. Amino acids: CASSSKQGGNIQYF.

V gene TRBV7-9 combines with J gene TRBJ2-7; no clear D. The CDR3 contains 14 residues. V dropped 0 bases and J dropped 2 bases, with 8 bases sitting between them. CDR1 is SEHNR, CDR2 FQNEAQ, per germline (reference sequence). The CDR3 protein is CASSLAGYAYEQYF. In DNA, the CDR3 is TGTGCCAGCAGCTTAGCGGGCTATGCCTACGAGCAGTACTTC.

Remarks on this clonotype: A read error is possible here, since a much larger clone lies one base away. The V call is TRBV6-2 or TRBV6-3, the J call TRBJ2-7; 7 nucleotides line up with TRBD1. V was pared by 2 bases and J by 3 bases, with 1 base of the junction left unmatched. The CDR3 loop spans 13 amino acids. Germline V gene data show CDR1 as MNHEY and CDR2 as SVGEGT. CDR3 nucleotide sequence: TGTGCCAGCAGTTACCGACAGGGCTACGAGCAGTACTTC. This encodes CASSYRQGYEQYF.

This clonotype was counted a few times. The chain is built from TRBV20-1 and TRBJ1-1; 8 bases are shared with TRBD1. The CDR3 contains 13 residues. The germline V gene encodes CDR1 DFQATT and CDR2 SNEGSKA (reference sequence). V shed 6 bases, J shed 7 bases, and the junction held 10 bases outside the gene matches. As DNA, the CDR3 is TGCAGTGCCGTAGGGACAGGTCGCCTTGAAGCTTTCTTT. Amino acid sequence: CSAVGTGRLEAFF.

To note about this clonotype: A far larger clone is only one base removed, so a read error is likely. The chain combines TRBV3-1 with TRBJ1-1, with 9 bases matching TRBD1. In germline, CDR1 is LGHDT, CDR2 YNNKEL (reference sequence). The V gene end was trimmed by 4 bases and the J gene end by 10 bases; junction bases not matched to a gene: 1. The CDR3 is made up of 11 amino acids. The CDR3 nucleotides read TGTGCCAGCAGCCGGGGACAGGGAGCTTTCTTT. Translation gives CASSRGQGAFF. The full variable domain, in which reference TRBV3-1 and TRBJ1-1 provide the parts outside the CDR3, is DTAVSQTPKYLVTQMGNDKSIKCEQNLGHDTMYWYKQDSKKFLKIMFSYNNKELIINETVPNRFSPKSPDKAHLNLHINSLELGDSAVYFCASSRGQGAFFGQGTRLTVV.

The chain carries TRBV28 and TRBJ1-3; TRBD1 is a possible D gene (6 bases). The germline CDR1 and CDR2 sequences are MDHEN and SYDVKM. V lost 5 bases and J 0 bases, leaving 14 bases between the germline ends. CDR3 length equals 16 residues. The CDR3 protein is CASSLTGRSSGNTIYF. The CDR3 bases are TGTGCCAGCAGTCTAACAGGGCGCTCCTCTGGAAACACCATATATTTT.

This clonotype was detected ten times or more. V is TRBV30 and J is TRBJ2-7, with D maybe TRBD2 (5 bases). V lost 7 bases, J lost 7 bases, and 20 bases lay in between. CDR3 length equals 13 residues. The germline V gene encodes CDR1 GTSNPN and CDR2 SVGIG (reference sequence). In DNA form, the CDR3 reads TGTGCCTCCCGGGGAAGCCCGGGCTGGGAGCAGTACTTC. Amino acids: CASRGSPGWEQYF.

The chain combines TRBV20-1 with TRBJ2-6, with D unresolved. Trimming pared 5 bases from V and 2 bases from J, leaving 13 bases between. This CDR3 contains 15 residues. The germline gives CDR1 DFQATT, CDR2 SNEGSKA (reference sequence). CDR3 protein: CSARGSLTGANVLTF. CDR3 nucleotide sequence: TGCAGTGCTCGCGGTTCTTTGACTGGGGCCAACGTCCTGACTTTC.